One TCR beta chain is described in this entry. Its antigen is currently unknown. This entry belongs to a study of cytomegalovirus exposure and HLA in healthy donors. Findings and limits, study-wide: Later analysis found that TCR beta chains associated with HLA were more clonally expanded than other, equally common chains.

This PCR relied on a set of 60 Vbeta primers and 13 Jbeta primers. Profiled with immunoSEQ multiplex PCR; TCRdb holds only in-frame clones, not every one. The sample lists 100,000 to 150,000 clones; roughly 83% were seen once. The source material was PBMCs. The clonotype originates from a young man in good health and CMV-seropositive.

The CDR3 reads CASSGDRATEAFF. Written as DNA, the CDR3 is TGTGCCAGCAGTGGGGACAGGGCCACTGAAGCTTTCTTT. This chain uses TRBV2 with TRBJ1-1; 9 bases align to TRBD1. The germline V gene has CDR1 SNHLY and CDR2 FYNNEI. CDR3 length: 13 residues. The V and J ends lost 4 bases and 4 bases, in that order; junction bases with no gene match: 1.